The T cell receptor beta chain under discussion was sequenced for a study of cytomegalovirus exposure and HLA in healthy donors. General observations from the study: Per a prior analysis, the majority of TCR beta V segments were productive roughly 90% or roughly 30% of the time. A later look showed TCR association rates differing by HLA locus, highest for DRB1 and lowest for HLA-C. A reported reduction in N-insertions relative to the approximately 600-donor mean was seen in an Asian-associated ancestry cluster in a later analysis. There were several of the most significant clusters that appeared linked to common viral pathogens in a later analysis.

The table lists this clone with a few counts. Antigen unknown. PCR employed 60 Vbeta and 13 Jbeta primers. Clones were read by immunoSEQ multiplex PCR, and TCRdb kept only the in-frame ones, dropping some. The table records 200,000 to 250,000 clones, around 80% of them present only once. Trimming removed 0 bases at V and 4 bases at J, with 2 bases between. Germline V gene lookup returns CDR1 SGHTS and CDR2 YDEGEE. The CDR3 loop spans 11 amino acids. This receptor was obtained from a man between 18 and 35 years old in good health and CMV-seronegative. The sample comprised PBMCs. The genes are TRBV5-8 and TRBJ2-7; the D is unclear. The CDR3 coding sequence is TGTGCCAGCAGCTTGGCGTACGAGCAGTACTTC. Its protein is CASSLAYEQYF.